The 27 T cell receptor beta chains below come from one sample, sequenced in a study of T cell responses to AZD1222 COVID-19 vaccine. The protocol was immunoSEQ multiplex PCR, while the TCRdb copy is restricted to in-frame clones and leaves out a portion. The sample yields tens of thousands of clones, 80% to 90% seen once. Here the sequenced sample was peripheral blood, taken on day 0 of AZD1222 vaccination. These receptors all come from an adult in good health.

The chain uses TRBV6-1 and TRBJ1-1, with D perhaps matching TRBD1 (5 bases). CDR1 and CDR2 (germline): MNHNS, SASEGT. Trimming took 0 bases from V and 3 from J, leaving 5 bases between them. CDR3 length equals 13 residues. The CDR3 coding sequence is TGTGCCAGCAGTGAAGCGGGGCACACTGAAGCTTTCTTT. It specifies CASSEAGHTEAFF.

This clone was detected only once. This sequence joins TRBV28 and TRBJ2-3; a weak D match, TRBD2 (5 bases). Looked up from germline, CDR1 is MDHEN and CDR2 is SYDVKM. V dropped 2 bases and J dropped 6 bases, with 18 bases sitting between them. The CDR3 loop spans 16 amino acids. The CDR3: CASSLNAVEDADTQYF. DNA of the CDR3: TGTGCCAGCAGTTTAAACGCAGTGGAGGATGCGGATACGCAGTATTTT. Full variable domain (remainder filled in from reference TRBV28 and TRBJ2-3): DVKVTQSSRYLVKRTGEKVFLECVQDMDHENMFWYRQDPGLGLRLIYFSYDVKMKEKGDIPEGYSVSREKKERFSLILESASTNQTSMYLCASSLNAVEDADTQYFGPGTRLTVL.

The V gene is TRBV3-1 (or the pseudogene TRBV3-2), the J gene TRBJ1-3; D uncertain. Germline lookup yields CDR1 LGHDT and CDR2 YNNKEL (reference sequence). The CDR3 consists of 15 residues. Trimming stripped 5 bases from V and 4 bases from J, with 15 bases between. CDR3 amino acids: CASSFGRRRGNTIYF. In DNA, the CDR3 is TGTGCCAGCAGCTTCGGACGGAGGAGGGGAAACACCATATATTTT.

V is TRBV4-2 and J is TRBJ2-7, with D perhaps TRBD1 or TRBD2 (6 bases each). Germline V gene sequence: CDR1 LGHNA, CDR2 YNFKEQ. The CDR3 is made up of 13 amino acids. The V and J ends lost 0 bases and 7 bases respectively, with 10 bases between them. Here the CDR3 reads CASSQDRGVEQYF. CDR3 sequence (DNA): TGTGCCAGCAGCCAAGATAGGGGGGTGGAGCAGTACTTC.

Notes on this clone: A junction end diverges from the germline sequence, so it may reflect a read error. This chain uses TRBV28 with TRBJ2-1; 9 nucleotides line up with TRBD2. The CDR3 is 15 residues long. Germline-derived CDR1 and CDR2 are MDHEN and SYDVKM. The CDR3 sequence is CASTLAGAIYNEQFF. CDR3 in DNA: TGTGCCAGCACTTTAGCGGGAGCAATTTACAATGAGCAGTTCTTC.

The genes are TRBV6-6 and TRBJ1-2, with TRBD1 identical over 8 bases. Unmatched junction bases numbered 8, after V lost 5 bases and J lost 3 bases. The CDR3 extends over 15 amino acids. Germline CDR1 and CDR2: MNHNY and SVGAGI (reference sequence). The CDR3 sequence is CASSPGQGAYYGYTF. Here the CDR3 DNA reads TGTGCCAGCAGTCCCGGGCAGGGGGCCTACTATGGCTACACCTTC.

The rearrangement uses TRBV5-1 and TRBJ1-4; D is unclear. Germline V gene data show CDR1 as SGHRS and CDR2 as YFSETQ. The CDR3 covers 15 residues. The ends were cut back, 3 bases at V and 0 bases at J, with 9 bases in the middle. The CDR3 sequence is CASSYGRATNEKLFF. CDR3 in DNA: TGCGCCAGCAGCTACGGACGGGCAACTAATGAAAAACTGTTTTTT.

The rearrangement links TRBV12-5 to TRBJ1-1; 8 nucleotides match TRBD1. The length of the CDR3 is 13 residues. V shed 1 base and J 10 bases; nucleotides not matched to a gene: 5. Germline-derived CDR1 and CDR2 are LGHNT and FRNRAP. CDR3 protein: CASGLGQGARAFF. As DNA, the CDR3 is TGTGCTAGTGGTTTGGGGCAGGGGGCGCGAGCTTTCTTT.

V and J are TRBV15 and TRBJ2-5; 12 bases are a match to TRBD1. CDR1 LNHNV and CDR2 YYDKDF come from the germline V gene (reference sequence). This CDR3 has 17 residues. Losses at the gene ends were 3 bases for V and 4 bases for J; bases not matched to a gene: 9. CDR3 region: CATSRAPGTGGSETQYF. CDR3 DNA sequence: TGTGCCACCAGCAGGGCTCCTGGGACAGGGGGCTCAGAGACCCAGTACTTC.

The chain links TRBV6-1 to TRBJ2-3; the D call may be TRBD1 or TRBD2 (6 bases each). Deletions cut 3 bases from V and 5 bases from J, with 12 bases between. Germline V CDR1 and CDR2: MNHNS, SASEGT. The CDR3 covers 14 residues. As DNA, the CDR3 is TGTGCCAGCAGTGACGGGGGCGCAGGAGATACGCAGTATTTT. It specifies CASSDGGAGDTQYF.

The chain couples TRBV24-1 to TRBJ2-1; TRBD2 matches at 8 bases. CDR1 is KGHDR, CDR2 SFDVKD, per germline. This CDR3 region has 16 residues. Trimming at V came to 0 bases and at J to 3 bases, leaving 3 bases not matched to a gene. This CDR3 reads CATSDLRTSLYNEQFF. The CDR3 DNA reads as TGTGCCACCAGTGATTTGCGGACTAGCCTCTACAATGAGCAGTTCTTC.

The V and J genes are TRBV4-1 and TRBJ2-1; 10 bases are a match to TRBD2. Trimming at V came to 3 bases and at J to 3 bases, leaving 8 bases not matched to a gene. The germline V gene encodes CDR1 MGHRA and CDR2 YSYEKL. The CDR3 spans 17 residues. The CDR3, as DNA: TGCGCCAGCAGCCATACCGGACTAGCGGAGTTCTACAATGAGCAGTTCTTC. Translating gives CASSHTGLAEFYNEQFF.

Comment on this clone: The same CDR3 is also encoded by other DNA sequences in this sample. The CDR3 bases are TGCAGTGCTAGATCGGCCTACGAGCAGTACTTC. This gives the protein CSARSAYEQYF. This chain uses TRBV20-1 with TRBJ2-7; D gene uncertain. V was pared by 2 bases and J by 2 bases, with 4 bases between. CDR1 is DFQATT, CDR2 SNEGSKA, per germline (reference sequence). This CDR3 is 11 amino acids long.

The V gene is TRBV4-2, the J gene TRBJ2-7; 13 positions agree with TRBD2. V gave up 4 bases and J gave up 7 bases; unmatched junction bases: 10. This CDR3 contains 16 residues. Germline V gene sequence: CDR1 LGHNA, CDR2 YNFKEQ. For the CDR3, the DNA is TGTGCCAGCAGCCCCCGACTAGCGGGAGGCTCTGAGGAGCAGTACTTC. Its translation: CASSPRLAGGSEEQYF.

The chain links TRBV2 to TRBJ1-6, with 8 bases aligning to TRBD1. Per germline, CDR1 SNHLY and CDR2 FYNNEI. The CDR3 totals 17 residues. V shed 6 bases and J 8 bases; nucleotides not matched to a gene: 15. The CDR3 sequence is CASSRGQGSNSYSPLHF. CDR3 bases: TGTGCCAGCAGCCGCGGACAGGGTTCGAATTCCTATTCACCCCTCCACTTT. Filled out from reference TRBV2 and TRBJ1-6, the complete variable domain reads EPEVTQTPSHQVTQMGQEVILRCVPISNHLYFYWYRQILGQKVEFLVSFYNNEISEKSEIFDDQFSVERPDGSNFTLKIRSTKLEDSAMYFCASSRGQGSNSYSPLHFGNGTRLTVT.

This chain's CDR3 is CASNWAGGAETQYF. DNA of the CDR3: TGTGCCAGTAATTGGGCAGGGGGTGCGGAGACCCAGTACTTC. This chain joins TRBV19 and TRBJ2-5; 7 bases align to TRBD1. This CDR3 comprises 14 residues. Trimming cost V 7 bases and J 5 bases; bases outside gene matches: 10. The germline CDR1 and CDR2 sequences are LNHDA and SQIVND (reference sequence).

This sequence joins TRBV5-1 and TRBJ2-1; D remains ambiguous. With 6 bases removed from V and 5 bases from J, the gap between germline ends came to 12 bases. Germline V gene data show CDR1 as SGHRS and CDR2 as YFSETQ. The CDR3 is 13 amino acids. The CDR3 region has the DNA TGCGCCAGCAAGCAGCGACCTGACAATGAGCAGTTCTTC. It specifies CASKQRPDNEQFF.

This clone appeared a single time. The chain links TRBV19 to TRBJ2-5, with D possibly matching TRBD1 (6 bases). Germline assignment: CDR1 LNHDA and CDR2 SQIVND (reference sequence). V gave up 6 bases and J gave up 4 bases, with 12 bases separating them. This CDR3 contains 13 residues. The chain's CDR3 is CASRRSGVETQYF. CDR3 in DNA: TGTGCCAGTAGAAGGTCAGGGGTAGAGACCCAGTACTTC.

The chain employs TRBV24-1 and TRBJ2-1; 8 nucleotides agree with TRBD2. Looked up from germline, CDR1 is KGHDR and CDR2 is SFDVKD. V was pared by 2 bases and J by 2 bases, with 7 bases of the junction left unmatched. There are 17 residues in the CDR3. CDR3: CATSDSHSGRAYNEQFF. The CDR3 DNA reads as TGTGCCACCAGTGATTCCCACAGCGGGAGAGCCTACAATGAGCAGTTCTTC.

The count of this clone is one. This chain joins TRBV11-2 and TRBJ2-7; maybe TRBD1 (7 bases). The CDR3 contains 15 residues. Per germline, CDR1 SGHAT and CDR2 FQNNGV. With 0 bases removed from V and 6 bases from J, the gap between germline ends came to 15 bases. CDR3 sequence reads: CASSLDAGTAGEQYF. The CDR3 DNA reads TGTGCCAGCAGCTTAGATGCGGGGACAGCCGGCGAGCAGTACTTC. Looking up the rest from reference TRBV11-2 and TRBJ2-7 gives the full variable domain: EAGVAQSPRYKIIEKRQSVAFWCNPISGHATLYWYQQILGQGPKLLIQFQNNGVVDDSQLPKDRFSAERLKGVDSTLKIQPAKLEDSAVYLCASSLDAGTAGEQYFGPGTRLTVT.

The chain is built from TRBV5-5 and TRBJ1-2; no firm D call. The CDR3 runs to 14 residues. The germline V gene has CDR1 SGHKS and CDR2 YYEKEE (reference sequence). Trimming removed 4 bases at V and 4 bases at J, with 14 bases between. CDR3 sequence: CASSLADHTYGYTF. CDR3 in DNA: TGTGCCAGCAGCCTCGCGGACCATACCTATGGCTACACCTTC.

The rearrangement uses TRBV2 and TRBJ2-7; D gene unclear. Germline CDR1 is SNHLY and CDR2 is FYNNEI. V gave up 3 bases and J gave up 4 bases, with 4 bases separating them. This CDR3 has 11 residues. This CDR3 reads CASSEVYEQYF. CDR3 DNA: TGTGCCAGCAGTGAGGTGTACGAGCAGTACTTC.

The gene calls are TRBV11-2 and TRBJ1-2; possible D gene TRBD1, 5 bases. Deletions cut 5 bases from V and 3 bases from J, with 16 bases between. The CDR3 extends over 15 amino acids. Germline lookup yields CDR1 SGHAT and CDR2 FQNNGV. CDR3 region: CASSPSSAGDYGYTF. CDR3 DNA sequence: TGTGCCAGCAGCCCCAGTAGCGCGGGGGACTATGGCTACACCTTC.

V gene TRBV7-8 combines with J gene TRBJ1-5; D may be TRBD1 (5 bases). V was clipped by 1 base and J by 4 bases, with 8 bases between them. The CDR3 is 14 amino acids. Germline V lookup: CDR1 SGHVS, CDR2 FQNEAQ. The CDR3 nucleotides are TGTGCCAGCAGCTTAGGGGGCGGAAATCAGCCCCAGCATTTT. Residues: CASSLGGGNQPQHF.

The chain joins TRBV6-6 to TRBJ1-4, with D uncertain. Germline V lookup: CDR1 MNHNY, CDR2 SVGAGI (reference sequence). The CDR3 is 17 amino acids. Trimming stripped 5 bases from V and 0 bases from J, with 16 bases between. The chain's CDR3 is CASSRPLSRTTNEKLFF. The CDR3 DNA reads as TGTGCCAGCAGTCGACCCCTGTCACGCACAACTAATGAAAAACTGTTTTTT.

As to this clone: A read error may account for a junction end that differs from germline. The chain carries TRBV5-6 and TRBJ2-7; D may correspond to TRBD1 or TRBD2 (5 bases each). Germline CDR1 SGHDT, CDR2 YYEEEE. The CDR3 runs to 11 residues. The DNA of the CDR3 is TGTGCCAGCAGCTTGGTTGGGACCCAGAACTTC. Translated: CASSLVGTQNF.

CDR3 nucleotides: TGTGCCAGCAGTGAAATAGGCGGGAGGGGACAAGAGACCCAGTACTTC. Protein product: CASSEIGGRGQETQYF. This chain links TRBV25-1 with TRBJ2-5, with 9 bases lining up with TRBD2. Germline CDR1 is MGHDK and CDR2 is SYGVNS. The junction had 6 bases not matched to a gene; V was cut back by 2 bases and J by 2 bases. CDR3 length equals 16 residues.